Presented here are 3 T cell receptor beta chains from one specimen sequenced in a study of T cells of healthy individuals. TCRdb re-called the 5' RACE reads with MiXCR, one entry per CDR3 protein. The table has about 96,000 distinct CDR3 sequences, approximately 16% seen once. Receptor source: a human donor in good health.

This chain uses TRBV20-1 with TRBJ1-1, with D tentatively TRBD1 (6 bases). V lost 2 bases and J lost 5, with 12 bases in between. The germline CDR1 and CDR2 sequences are DFQATT and SNEGSKA (reference sequence). This CDR3 comprises 13 residues. The CDR3 protein is CSARRGAGTEAFF. The CDR3 DNA follows: TGCAGTGCTAGACGGGGGGCTGGGACTGAAGCTTTCTTT.

This clonotype was seen a few times. The rearrangement joins TRBV20-1 to TRBJ1-5; TRBD1 is a possible D gene (5 bases). This CDR3 is built from 15 residues. The V end was cut by 3 bases, the J end by 4 bases, with 16 bases between. Germline V gene lookup returns CDR1 DFQATT and CDR2 SNEGSKA (reference sequence). CDR3 region: CSASLPQGENQPQHF. In nucleotides, the CDR3 is TGCAGTGCTAGTCTCCCCCAGGGCGAGAATCAGCCCCAGCATTTT.

The table lists this clonotype with many counts. This rearrangement joins TRBV10-3 to TRBJ2-3; 10 bases match TRBD2. The CDR3 is made up of 16 amino acids. The germline gives CDR1 ENHRY, CDR2 SYGVKD. J was trimmed by 4 bases and V by 7 bases; bases with no gene match: 11. The CDR3 DNA reads TGTGCCATCACCCCCGCTAGCGGGAGTTCGCCAGATACGCAGTATTTT. Translated: CAITPASGSSPDTQYF.